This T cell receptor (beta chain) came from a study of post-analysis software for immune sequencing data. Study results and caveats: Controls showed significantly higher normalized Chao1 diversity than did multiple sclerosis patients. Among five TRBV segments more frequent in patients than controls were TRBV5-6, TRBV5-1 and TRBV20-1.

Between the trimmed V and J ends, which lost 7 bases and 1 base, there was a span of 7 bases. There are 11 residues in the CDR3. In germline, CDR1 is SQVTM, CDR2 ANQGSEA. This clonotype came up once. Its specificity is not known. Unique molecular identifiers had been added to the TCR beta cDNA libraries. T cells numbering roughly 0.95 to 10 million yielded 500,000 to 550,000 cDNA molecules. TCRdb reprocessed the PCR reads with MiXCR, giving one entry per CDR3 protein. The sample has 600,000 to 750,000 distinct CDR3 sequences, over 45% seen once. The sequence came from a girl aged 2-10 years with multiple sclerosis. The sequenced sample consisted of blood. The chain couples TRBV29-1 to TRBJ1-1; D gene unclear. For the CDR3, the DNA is TGCAGCGCCTACACGAACACTGAAGCTTTCTTT. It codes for CSAYTNTEAFF.